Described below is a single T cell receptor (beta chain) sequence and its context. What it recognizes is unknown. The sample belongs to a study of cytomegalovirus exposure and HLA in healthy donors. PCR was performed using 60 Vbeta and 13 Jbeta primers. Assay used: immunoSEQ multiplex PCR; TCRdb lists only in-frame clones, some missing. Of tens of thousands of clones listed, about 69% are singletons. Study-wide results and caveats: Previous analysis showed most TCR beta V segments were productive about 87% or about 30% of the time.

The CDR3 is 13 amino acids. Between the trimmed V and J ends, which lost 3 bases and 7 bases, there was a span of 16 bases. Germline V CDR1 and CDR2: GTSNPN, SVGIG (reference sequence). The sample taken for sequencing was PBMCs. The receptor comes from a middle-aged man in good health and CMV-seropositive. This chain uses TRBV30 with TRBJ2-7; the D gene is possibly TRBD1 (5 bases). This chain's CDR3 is CAWRVTDGPEQYF. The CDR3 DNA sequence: TGTGCCTGGAGAGTGACAGACGGCCCAGAGCAGTACTTC.